The rows below give T cell receptor beta chains drawn from one sample of a study of blood T cells in healthy people across ages. From the 5' RACE reads, TCRdb called clonotypes with MiXCR, one entry per CDR3 protein. The table includes approximately 670,000 distinct CDR3 sequences, roughly 41% detected once. Sequencing input: blood. These receptors were collected from a man older than 75 in good health. The CDR3 runs from the conserved cysteine through the conserved F or W. A D gene is named only where the DNA matches it firmly. Clone size is given for some rows only: seen once, a few or many times, or a class if the clone is expanded.

d_gene,v_gene,abundance,len,j_gene,CDR3aa,CDR3nt
TRBD1,TRBV3-1,NA,16,TRBJ1-2,CASSQETGEISYGYTF,TGTGCCAGCAGCCAGGAAACAGGGGAGATTAGCTATGGCTACACCTTC
TRBD1,TRBV13,few,15,TRBJ1-6,CASSLGGTGDSPLHF,TGTGCCAGCAGCTTAGGAGGGACAGGGGATTCACCCCTCCACTTT
NA,TRBV7-2,NA,15,TRBJ2-3,CASSRGRPGADTQYF,TGTGCCAGCAGCAGAGGACGACCCGGCGCAGATACGCAGTATTTT
NA,TRBV4-2,few,16,TRBJ1-1,CASSQDNGGVNTEAFF,TGTGCCAGCAGCCAAGATAACGGCGGGGTGAACACTGAAGCTTTCTTT
TRBD2,TRBV6-2/TRBV6-3,few,16,TRBJ2-7,CASSPLRTSGSTEQYF,TGTGCCAGCAGTCCCCTACGGACTAGCGGGTCGACCGAGCAGTACTTC
NA,TRBV20-1,NA,15,TRBJ2-7,CSARGIGQSPYEQYF,TGCAGTGCTAGGGGAATCGGACAGTCCCCCTACGAGCAGTACTTC
TRBD1,TRBV29-1,NA,14,TRBJ2-3,CSVWDRGVIDTQYF,TGCAGCGTATGGGACAGGGGAGTCATAGATACGCAGTATTTT
NA,TRBV7-9,few,15,TRBJ1-1,CASSPNSAANTEAFF,TGTGCCAGCAGCCCTAATTCGGCAGCGAACACTGAAGCTTTCTTT
TRBD1,TRBV3-1,few,16,TRBJ2-7,CASSQGRNRGYDEQYF,TGTGCCAGCAGCCAAGGTCGTAACAGGGGGTATGACGAGCAGTACTTC
NA,TRBV18,NA,11,TRBJ1-6,CASSQGGPLHF,TGTGCCAGCTCACAGGGTGGACCCCTCCACTTT
NA,TRBV5-1,few,13,TRBJ2-3,CASSLDSGNTQYF,TGCGCCAGCAGCCTGGACAGTGGGAATACGCAGTATTTT
NA,TRBV27,many,11,TRBJ2-3,CASGDTDTQYF,TGTGCCAGCGGGGACACAGATACGCAGTATTTT
TRBD1,TRBV5-5,NA,16,TRBJ1-3,CASSNERTGSRNTIYF,TGTGCCAGCAGCAACGAGAGGACAGGGTCAAGAAACACCATATATTTT
NA,TRBV29-1,few,13,TRBJ2-3,CTALAFSTDTQYF,TGCACCGCCTTAGCGTTTAGCACAGATACGCAGTATTTT
TRBD1,TRBV12-3/TRBV12-4,few,14,TRBJ2-7,CASSRSQGVNEQYF,TGTGCCAGCAGTCGTAGCCAGGGGGTCAACGAGCAGTACTTC
NA,TRBV29-1,many,12,TRBJ2-7,CSAGQATYEQYF,TGCAGCGCCGGGCAGGCCACCTACGAGCAGTACTTC
TRBD1,TRBV6-1,NA,16,TRBJ2-5,CASSTGGSRVYNEQYF,TGTGCCAGCAGCACAGGGGGCTCTCGCGTTTACAATGAGCAGTACTTC